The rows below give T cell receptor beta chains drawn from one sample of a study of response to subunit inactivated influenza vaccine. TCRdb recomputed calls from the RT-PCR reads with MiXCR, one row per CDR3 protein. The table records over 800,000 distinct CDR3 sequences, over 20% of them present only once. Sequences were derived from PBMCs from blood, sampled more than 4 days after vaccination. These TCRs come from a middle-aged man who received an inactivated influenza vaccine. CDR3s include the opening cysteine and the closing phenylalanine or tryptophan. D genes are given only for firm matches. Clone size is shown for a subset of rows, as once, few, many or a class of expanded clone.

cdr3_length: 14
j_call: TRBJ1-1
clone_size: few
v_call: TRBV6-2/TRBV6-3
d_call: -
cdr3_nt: TGTGCCAGCAGTTACTCGGTCGGATGGGCTGAAGCTTTCTTT
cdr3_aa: CASSYSVGWAEAFF

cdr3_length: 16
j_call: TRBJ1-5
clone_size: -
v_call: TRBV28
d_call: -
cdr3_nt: TGTGCCAGCAGTTATCCATTGGGCCTTAGCAATCAGCCCCAGCATTTT
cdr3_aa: CASSYPLGLSNQPQHF

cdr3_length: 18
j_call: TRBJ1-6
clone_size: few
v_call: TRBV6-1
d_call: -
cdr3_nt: TGTGCCAGCAGTGATCGGACAGCCTATTACTCCTATAATTCACCCCTCCACTTT
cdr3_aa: CASSDRTAYYSYNSPLHF

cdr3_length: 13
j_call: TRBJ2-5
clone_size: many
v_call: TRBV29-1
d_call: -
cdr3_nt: TGCAGCGTTGGTAGGGGCGCCGGGGAGACCCAGTACTTC
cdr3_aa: CSVGRGAGETQYF

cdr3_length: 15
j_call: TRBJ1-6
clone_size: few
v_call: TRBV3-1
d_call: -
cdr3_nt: TGTGCCAGCAGCCAAGAGGGCAGGGAGAGGTCACCCCTCCACTTT
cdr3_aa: CASSQEGRERSPLHF

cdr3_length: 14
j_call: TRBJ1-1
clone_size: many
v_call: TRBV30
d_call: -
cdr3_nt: TGTGCCTGGAGTGTGGGAGACCTGAACACTGAAGCTTTCTTT
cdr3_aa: CAWSVGDLNTEAFF

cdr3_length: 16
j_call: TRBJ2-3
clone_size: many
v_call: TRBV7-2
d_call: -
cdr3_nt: TGTGCCAGCAGGCTCTCGCCCGGGACGGTCACAGATACGCAGTATTTT
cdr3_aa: CASRLSPGTVTDTQYF

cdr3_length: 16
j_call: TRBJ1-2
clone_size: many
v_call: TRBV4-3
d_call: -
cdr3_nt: TGCGCCAGCAGCCAAGTCGCGAGCGTTGGGCACTATGGCTACACCTTC
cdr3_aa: CASSQVASVGHYGYTF

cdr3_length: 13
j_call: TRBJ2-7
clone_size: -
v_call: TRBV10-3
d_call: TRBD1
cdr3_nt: TGTGCCATCAGTGAGGGACAGGGCTTCGAGCAGTACTTC
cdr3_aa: CAISEGQGFEQYF

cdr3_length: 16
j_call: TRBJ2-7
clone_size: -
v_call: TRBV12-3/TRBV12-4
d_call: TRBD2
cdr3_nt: TGTGCCAGCAGTTTGGTAGCGGGTATGGGCCAGGACGAGCAGTACTTC
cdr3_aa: CASSLVAGMGQDEQYF

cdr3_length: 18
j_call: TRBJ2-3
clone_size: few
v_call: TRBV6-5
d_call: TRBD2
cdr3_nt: TGTGCCAGCAGTTACTCCCACCGACTAGCGGGTAATTTGGGTACGCAGTATTTT
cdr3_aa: CASSYSHRLAGNLGTQYF

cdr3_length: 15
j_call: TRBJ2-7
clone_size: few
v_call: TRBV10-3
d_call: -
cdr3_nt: TGTGCCATCAGTGGGCACGGGTGGGGGCCCTACGAGCAGTACTTC
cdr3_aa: CAISGHGWGPYEQYF

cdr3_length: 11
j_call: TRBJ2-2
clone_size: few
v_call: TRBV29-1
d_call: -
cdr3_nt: TGCAGCGTATCATCCACCGGGGAGCTGTTTTTT
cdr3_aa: CSVSSTGELFF

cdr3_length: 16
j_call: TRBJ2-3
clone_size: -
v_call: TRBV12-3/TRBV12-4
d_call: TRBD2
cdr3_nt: TGTGCCAGCAGTTACGGGACTAGCGGGAGTGCAGATACGCAGTATTTT
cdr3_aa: CASSYGTSGSADTQYF

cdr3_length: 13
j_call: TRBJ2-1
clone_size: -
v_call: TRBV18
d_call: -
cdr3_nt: TGTGCCAGCTCACCACCGGTCCTCAATGAGCAGTTCTTC
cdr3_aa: CASSPPVLNEQFF

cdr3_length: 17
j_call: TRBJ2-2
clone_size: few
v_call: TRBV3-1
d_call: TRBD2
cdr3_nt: TGTGCCAGCAGCCAACATCTAGCGGGGGCGGATTCGGGGGAGCTGTTTTTT
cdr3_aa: CASSQHLAGADSGELFF

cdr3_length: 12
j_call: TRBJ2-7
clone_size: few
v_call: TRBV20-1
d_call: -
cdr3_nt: TGCAGTGCTGCCAGGAGCTCCTACGAGCAGTACTTC
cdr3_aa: CSAARSSYEQYF

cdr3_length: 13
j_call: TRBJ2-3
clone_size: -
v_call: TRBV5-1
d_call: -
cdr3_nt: TGCGCCAGCAGCTTGGATATCCGAGATACGCAGTATTTT
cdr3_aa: CASSLDIRDTQYF

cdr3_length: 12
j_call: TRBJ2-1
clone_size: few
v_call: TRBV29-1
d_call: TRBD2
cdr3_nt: TGCAGCGTTGAAGATCGAGCGGGGGAGCAGTTCTTC
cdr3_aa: CSVEDRAGEQFF

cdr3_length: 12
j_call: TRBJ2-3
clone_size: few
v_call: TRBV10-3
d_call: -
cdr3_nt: TGTGCCATCAGTGACAACACAGATACGCAGTATTTT
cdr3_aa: CAISDNTDTQYF

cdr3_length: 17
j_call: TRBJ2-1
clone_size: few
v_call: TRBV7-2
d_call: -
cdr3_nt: TGTGCCAGCAGCTTAGCGGTGGCCCAAGGGGCCTACAATGAGCAGTTCTTC
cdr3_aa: CASSLAVAQGAYNEQFF

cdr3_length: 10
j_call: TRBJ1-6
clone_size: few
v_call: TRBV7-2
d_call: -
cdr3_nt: TGTGCCAGCCATGGGCCACCCCTCCACTTT
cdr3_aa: CASHGPPLHF

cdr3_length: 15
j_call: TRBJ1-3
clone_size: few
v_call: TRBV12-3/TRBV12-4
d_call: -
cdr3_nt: TGTGCCAGCAGCCCCTCACGGGGTCACGGAAACACCATATATTTT
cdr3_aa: CASSPSRGHGNTIYF

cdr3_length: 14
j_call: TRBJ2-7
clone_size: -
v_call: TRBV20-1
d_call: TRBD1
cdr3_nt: TGCAGTGCTAGTCGAACAGGGGGCCTCTACGAGCAGTACTTC
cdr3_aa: CSASRTGGLYEQYF

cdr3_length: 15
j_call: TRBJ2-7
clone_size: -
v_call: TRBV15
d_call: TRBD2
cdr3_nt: TGTGCCACCAGCCCGAGGCTAGCGGGGTCCTACGAGCAGTACTTC
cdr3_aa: CATSPRLAGSYEQYF

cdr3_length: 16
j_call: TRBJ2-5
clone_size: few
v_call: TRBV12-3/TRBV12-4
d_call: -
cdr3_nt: TGTGCCAGCAGCTCTACGGGGACTCGCCCCGGCCGGACCCAGTACTTC
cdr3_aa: CASSSTGTRPGRTQYF

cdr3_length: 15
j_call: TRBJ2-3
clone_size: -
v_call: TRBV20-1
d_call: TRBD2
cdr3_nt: TGCAGTGCTAGTTCGTGGGAGGGCCCCACAGATACGCAGTATTTT
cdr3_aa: CSASSWEGPTDTQYF

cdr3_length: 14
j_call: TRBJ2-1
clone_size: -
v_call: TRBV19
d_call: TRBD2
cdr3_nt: TGTGCCAGTAGTTTAGGACTAGCGGTGCCCGTGCAGTTCTTC
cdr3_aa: CASSLGLAVPVQFF

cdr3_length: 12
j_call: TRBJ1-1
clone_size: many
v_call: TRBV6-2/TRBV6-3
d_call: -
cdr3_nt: TGTGCCAGCAGTTACCTGAACACTGAAGCTTTCTTT
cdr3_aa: CASSYLNTEAFF

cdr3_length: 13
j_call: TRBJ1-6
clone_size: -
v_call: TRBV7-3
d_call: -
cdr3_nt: TGTGCCAGCAGCTTATCGATGAATTCACCCCTCCACTTT
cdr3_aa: CASSLSMNSPLHF

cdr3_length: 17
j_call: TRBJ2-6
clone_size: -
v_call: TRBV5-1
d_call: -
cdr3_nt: TGCGCCAGCAGCTTGGTGTCAGAAAGCTCTGGGGCCAACGCCCTGACTTTC
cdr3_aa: CASSLVSESSGANALTF

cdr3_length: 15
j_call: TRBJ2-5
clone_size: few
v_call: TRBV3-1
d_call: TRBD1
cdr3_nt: TGTGCCAGCAGCCACGGACAGGGTTTTCGAGAGACCCAGTACTTC
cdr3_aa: CASSHGQGFRETQYF

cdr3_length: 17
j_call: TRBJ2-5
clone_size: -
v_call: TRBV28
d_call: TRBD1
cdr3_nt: TGTGCCAGCAGTTCCCGGGACAGGGGACGTCGAGAAGAGACCCAGTACTTC
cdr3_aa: CASSSRDRGRREETQYF

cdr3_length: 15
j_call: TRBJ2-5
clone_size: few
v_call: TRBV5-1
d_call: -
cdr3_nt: TGCGCCAGCAGCAAAGGGACTGAGAGTAGGGAGACCCAGTACTTC
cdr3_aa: CASSKGTESRETQYF

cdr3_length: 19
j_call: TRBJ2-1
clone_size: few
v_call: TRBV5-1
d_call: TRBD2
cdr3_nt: TGCGCCAGCAGCTACCCGACTAGCGGGGGGGCACAAAACTACAATGAGCAGTTCTTC
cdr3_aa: CASSYPTSGGAQNYNEQFF

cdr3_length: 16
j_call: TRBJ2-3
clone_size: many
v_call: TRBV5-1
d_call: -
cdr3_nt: TGCGCCAGCAGCTTGGAAGGGCTGTCTAGCACAGATACGCAGTATTTT
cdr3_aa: CASSLEGLSSTDTQYF

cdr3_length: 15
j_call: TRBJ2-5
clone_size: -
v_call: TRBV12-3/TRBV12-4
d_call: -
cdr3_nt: TGTGCCAGCAGTCTCTTCAGGGGGGCCGTAGAGACCCAGTACTTC
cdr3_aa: CASSLFRGAVETQYF

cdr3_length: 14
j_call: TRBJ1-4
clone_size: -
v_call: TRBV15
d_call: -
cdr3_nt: TGTGCCACCAGCAGTGAACCAGGACAGGAAAAACTGTTTTTT
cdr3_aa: CATSSEPGQEKLFF

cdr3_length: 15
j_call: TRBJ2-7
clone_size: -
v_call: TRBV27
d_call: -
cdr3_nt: TGTGCCAGCAGTTTCAGGCGGGCTTCCTCCTACGAGCAGTACTTC
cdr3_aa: CASSFRRASSYEQYF

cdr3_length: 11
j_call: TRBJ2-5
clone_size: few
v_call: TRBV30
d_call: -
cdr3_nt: TGTGCCTGGAGTGGACAAGAGACCCAGTACTTC
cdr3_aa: CAWSGQETQYF

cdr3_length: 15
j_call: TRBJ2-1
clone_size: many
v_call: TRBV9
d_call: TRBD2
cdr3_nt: TGTGCCAGCTCAGTTCTGGCGGGGGGATACAATGAGCAGTTCTTC
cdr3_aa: CASSVLAGGYNEQFF

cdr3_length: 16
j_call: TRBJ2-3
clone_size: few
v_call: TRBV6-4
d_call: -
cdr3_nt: TGTGCCAGCAGTGACTCAGGGTGGTCTAGCACAGATACGCAGTATTTT
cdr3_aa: CASSDSGWSSTDTQYF

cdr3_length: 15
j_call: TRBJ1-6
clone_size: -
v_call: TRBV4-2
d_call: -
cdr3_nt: TGTGCCAGCAGCCAAGAAATGGACAGAAATTCACCCCTCCACTTT
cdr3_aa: CASSQEMDRNSPLHF

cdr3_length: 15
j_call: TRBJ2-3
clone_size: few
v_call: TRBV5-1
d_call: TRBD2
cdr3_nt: TGCGCCAGCAGCTTGGCCGGGACTAGCGGAAATACGCAGTATTTT
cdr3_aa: CASSLAGTSGNTQYF

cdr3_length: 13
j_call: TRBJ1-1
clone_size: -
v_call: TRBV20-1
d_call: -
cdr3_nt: TGCAGTGCTCGGAGAACCCGGAACACTGAAGCTTTCTTT
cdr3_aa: CSARRTRNTEAFF

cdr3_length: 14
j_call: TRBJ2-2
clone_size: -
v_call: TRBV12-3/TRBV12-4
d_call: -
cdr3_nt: TGTGCCAGCAGTTCTCCGGTCCCGACCGGGGAGCTGTTTTTT
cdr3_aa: CASSSPVPTGELFF

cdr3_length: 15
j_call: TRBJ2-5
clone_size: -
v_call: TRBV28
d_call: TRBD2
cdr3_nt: TGTGCCAGCAGTCCTAGCGGTCCGAACCGAGAGACCCAGTACTTC
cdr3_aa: CASSPSGPNRETQYF

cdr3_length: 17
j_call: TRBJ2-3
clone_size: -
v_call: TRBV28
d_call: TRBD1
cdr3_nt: TGTGCCAGCAGTTTTATCCCGACAGGGACCCTCACAGATACGCAGTATTTT
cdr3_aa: CASSFIPTGTLTDTQYF

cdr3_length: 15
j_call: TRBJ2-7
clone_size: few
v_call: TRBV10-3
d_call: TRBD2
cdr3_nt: TGTGCCATCAGTGAGTCGCTAGCGGGAGGTTACGAGCAGTACTTC
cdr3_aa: CAISESLAGGYEQYF

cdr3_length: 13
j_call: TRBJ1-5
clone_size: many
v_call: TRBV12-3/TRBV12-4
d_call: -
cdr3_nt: TGTGCCAGCAGTTTCAATAGCAATCAGCCCCAGCATTTT
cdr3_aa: CASSFNSNQPQHF

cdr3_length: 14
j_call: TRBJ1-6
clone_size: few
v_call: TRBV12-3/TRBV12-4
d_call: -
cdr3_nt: TGTGCCAGCAGTTTAGGCAGCAATAATTCACCCCTCCACTTT
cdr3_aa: CASSLGSNNSPLHF

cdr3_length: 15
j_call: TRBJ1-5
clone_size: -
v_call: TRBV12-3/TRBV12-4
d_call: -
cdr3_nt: TGTGCCAGCACTCTCTCAAAGGGGGTGGATCAGCCCCAGCATTTT
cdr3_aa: CASTLSKGVDQPQHF

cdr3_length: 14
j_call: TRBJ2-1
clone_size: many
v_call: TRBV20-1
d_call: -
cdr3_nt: TGCAGTGCTGGTGGCGGGGCGGGACACCATGAGCAGTTCTTC
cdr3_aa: CSAGGGAGHHEQFF

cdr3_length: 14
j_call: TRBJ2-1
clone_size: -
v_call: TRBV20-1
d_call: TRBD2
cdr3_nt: TGCAGTGCTAGGGGTAGCGGGCATTACAATGAGCAGTTCTTC
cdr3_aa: CSARGSGHYNEQFF

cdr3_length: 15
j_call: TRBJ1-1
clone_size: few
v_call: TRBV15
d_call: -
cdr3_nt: TGTGCCACCAGCAGAAGCAGGTTTCAAGACACTGAAGCTTTCTTT
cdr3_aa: CATSRSRFQDTEAFF

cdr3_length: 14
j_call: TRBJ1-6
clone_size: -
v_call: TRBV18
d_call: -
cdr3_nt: TGTGCCAGCTCACCACCCAACAGAAATTCACCCCTCCACTTT
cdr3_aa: CASSPPNRNSPLHF

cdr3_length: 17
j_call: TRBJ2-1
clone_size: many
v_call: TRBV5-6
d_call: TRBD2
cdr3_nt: TGTGCCAGCAGCTTGGAGGGACTAGCGGGAGGAGGCAATGAGCAGTTCTTC
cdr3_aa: CASSLEGLAGGGNEQFF

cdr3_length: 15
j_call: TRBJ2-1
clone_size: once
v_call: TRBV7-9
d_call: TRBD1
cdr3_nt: TGTGCCAGCAGCTTAGTACAGGGGCTCTCCTCCCAGCAGTTCTTC
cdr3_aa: CASSLVQGLSSQQFF

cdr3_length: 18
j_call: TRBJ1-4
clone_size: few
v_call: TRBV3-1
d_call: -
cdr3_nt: TGTGCCAGCAGCCAAGATCGGGCGGCAGAAACAACTAATGAAAAACTGTTTTTT
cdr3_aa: CASSQDRAAETTNEKLFF

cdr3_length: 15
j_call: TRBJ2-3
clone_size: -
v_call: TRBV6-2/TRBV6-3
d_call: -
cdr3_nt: TGTGCCAGCAGCTCAACGAGGCATTTCACAGATACGCAGTATTTT
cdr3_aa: CASSSTRHFTDTQYF